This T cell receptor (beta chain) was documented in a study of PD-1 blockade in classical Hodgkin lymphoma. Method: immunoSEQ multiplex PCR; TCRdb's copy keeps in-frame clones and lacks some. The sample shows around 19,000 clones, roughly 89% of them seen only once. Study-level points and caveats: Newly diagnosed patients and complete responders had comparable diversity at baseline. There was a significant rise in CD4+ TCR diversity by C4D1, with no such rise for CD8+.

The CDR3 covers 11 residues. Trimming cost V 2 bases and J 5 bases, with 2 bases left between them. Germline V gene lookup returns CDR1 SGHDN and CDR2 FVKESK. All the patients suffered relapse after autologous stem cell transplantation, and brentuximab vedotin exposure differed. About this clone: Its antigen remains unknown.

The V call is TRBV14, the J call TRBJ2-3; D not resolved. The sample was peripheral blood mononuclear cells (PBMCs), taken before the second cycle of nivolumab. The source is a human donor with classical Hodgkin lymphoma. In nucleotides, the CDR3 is TGTGCCAGCAGCCAAATAGATACGCAGTATTTT. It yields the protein CASSQIDTQYF.